Listed below are T cell receptor beta chains from one sample, sequenced in a study of T cells in Graves' hyperthyroidism and ophthalmopathy. Each CDR3 protein is one row after TCRdb ran MiXCR on the multiplex PCR reads. The sample contains approximately 100,000 distinct CDR3 sequences, approximately 42% of which appear only once. Sequencing used peripheral blood or thyroid tissue (not recorded which). Receptors were obtained from a woman between 25 and 40 years old with Graves' hyperthyroidism. CDR3s include the opening cysteine and the closing phenylalanine or tryptophan. Each record gives: J gene, clone size, V gene, D gene, CDR3 DNA, CDR3 protein. The D gene is left open where the match is weak. Only some rows state a clone size, as once, few, many or a class for expanded clones.

J: TRBJ2-7
size: many
V: TRBV4-1
D: NA
DNA: TGCGCCAGCAGCCAACTTCTTTCGGGGTACGAGCAGTACTTC
CDR3: CASSQLLSGYEQYF

J: TRBJ1-5
size: many
V: TRBV2
D: TRBD1
DNA: TGTGCCAGCAGTCGGGACAGTGGGACCTTCAATCAGCCCCAGCATTTT
CDR3: CASSRDSGTFNQPQHF

J: TRBJ2-7
size: once
V: TRBV2
D: NA
DNA: TGTGCTAGTATACAGGGTCAACGGGTCCTCTACGAGCAGTACTTC
CDR3: CASIQGQRVLYEQYF

J: TRBJ1-5
size: many
V: TRBV12-3/TRBV12-4
D: TRBD1
DNA: TGTGCCAGCAGTTTCCGGGACAGGGGACGCAATCAGCCCCAGCATTTT
CDR3: CASSFRDRGRNQPQHF

J: TRBJ1-6
size: few
V: TRBV20-1
D: NA
DNA: TGCAGTGCTAGAGGCGGAGGCTATAATTCACCCCTCCACTTT
CDR3: CSARGGGYNSPLHF

J: TRBJ2-2
size: NA
V: TRBV4-1
D: NA
DNA: TGCGCCGGCAGCCAAGACCCCCCCCGTAGCGCCCGCACCGGGGAGTTGTTTTTT
CDR3: CAGSQDPPRSARTGELFF

J: TRBJ1-2
size: many
V: TRBV27
D: NA
DNA: TGTGCCAGCAGTTTATACCCCCTCTATGGCTACACCTTC
CDR3: CASSLYPLYGYTF

J: TRBJ1-2
size: few
V: TRBV15
D: NA
DNA: TGTGCCACCAGCAGAGATTACGGGACCTTC
CDR3: CATSRDYGTF

J: TRBJ1-2
size: many
V: TRBV28
D: NA
DNA: TGTGCCAGCAGTTTCCCCGGACTTACGGAGGGCTATGGCTACACCTTC
CDR3: CASSFPGLTEGYGYTF

J: TRBJ2-5
size: NA
V: TRBV6-6
D: TRBD1
DNA: TGTGCCAGCAGTGAACAGGGACAGCCCCAGTACTTC
CDR3: CASSEQGQPQYF

J: TRBJ1-5
size: many
V: TRBV5-6
D: TRBD1
DNA: TGTGCCAGCAGCCACAGACAGGGAGCCTTAAGGGACCAGACCCAGCATTTT
CDR3: CASSHRQGALRDQTQHF

J: TRBJ1-5
size: many
V: TRBV29-1
D: NA
DNA: TGCAGCGTTGACGGAGGAGTAGGACAGCCCCAGCATTTT
CDR3: CSVDGGVGQPQHF

J: TRBJ2-6
size: many
V: TRBV9
D: NA
DNA: TGTGCCAGCAGTACCTCTGGGGCCAACGTCCTGACTTTC
CDR3: CASSTSGANVLTF

J: TRBJ2-5
size: many
V: TRBV3-1
D: NA
DNA: TGTGCCAGCAGCCTCACGACGGAAGAGATCCAAGAGACCCAGTACTTC
CDR3: CASSLTTEEIQETQYF

J: TRBJ1-5
size: many
V: TRBV14
D: NA
DNA: TGTGCCAGCAGCCGGGGCAATCAGCCCCAGCATTTT
CDR3: CASSRGNQPQHF

J: TRBJ2-7
size: many
V: TRBV20-1
D: NA
DNA: TGCAGTGCCAGGAGGACAGTTTCCTACGAGCAGTACTTC
CDR3: CSARRTVSYEQYF

J: TRBJ1-3
size: few
V: TRBV27
D: NA
DNA: TGTGCCAGCAGTTTATCGGGGCAGCGGAGCTCTGGAAACACCATATATTTT
CDR3: CASSLSGQRSSGNTIYF

J: TRBJ1-2
size: few
V: TRBV20-1
D: TRBD1
DNA: TGCAGTGCTAGCCCGGGACAGGGCGGTGACTATGGCTACACCTTC
CDR3: CSASPGQGGDYGYTF

J: TRBJ1-5
size: many
V: TRBV6-1
D: NA
DNA: TGTGCCAGCAGTGAGGTTGGGAGCGGGGGCGTCGGCAATCAGCCCCAGCATTTT
CDR3: CASSEVGSGGVGNQPQHF

J: TRBJ1-2
size: few
V: TRBV28
D: NA
DNA: TGTGCCACCGACTACCGAGCTAACTATGGCTACACCTTC
CDR3: CATDYRANYGYTF

J: TRBJ1-1
size: NA
V: TRBV7-8
D: NA
DNA: TGTGCCAGCAGCTTAGGTGGGCGGGGCGGTGAAGCTTTCTTT
CDR3: CASSLGGRGGEAFF

J: TRBJ2-5
size: NA
V: TRBV10-3
D: TRBD1
DNA: TGTGCCATCAGGGGGAGACAGGGGGGAGAGACCCAGTACTTC
CDR3: CAIRGRQGGETQYF

J: TRBJ2-5
size: few
V: TRBV3-1
D: NA
DNA: TGTGCCAGCAGCCACGGGACTCACTACCAAGAGACCCAGTACTTC
CDR3: CASSHGTHYQETQYF

J: TRBJ1-2
size: NA
V: TRBV15
D: TRBD1
DNA: TGTGCCACCAGCAGAGGGGGACAGGGGGCCTATGGCTACACCTTC
CDR3: CATSRGGQGAYGYTF